This T cell receptor (beta chain) was retrieved from a study of blood T cells in healthy people across ages. Using a J-beta primer mix together with a sample-barcoded 5' primer, a second PCR was run for roughly 7 to 12 cycles. The yield of each sample was at least 2.5 million CDR3-containing paired-end reads. TCRdb re-derived calls from the 5' RACE reads in MiXCR, one entry per CDR3 protein. The table records 1.5 million to 2 million distinct CDR3 sequences, about 50% of them present only once. Points on this clonotype: Its antigen is undetermined.

Trimming shortened V by 1 base and J by 5 bases, and 17 bases separated the two germline ends. The CDR3 consists of 16 residues. The germline V gene encodes CDR1 LGHNA and CDR2 YSLEER. Study-wide results and limits: More naive CD4+ cells and higher diversity were found in long-lived than in aged donors. Diversity of TCR beta correlated strongly with naive T cell percentage.

The material sequenced was blood. The chain combines TRBV4-3 with TRBJ2-5, with D perhaps matching TRBD2 (6 bases). The receptor was isolated from a woman aged 40 to 50 in good health. CDR3 loop: CASSQAPGEFWETQYF. The CDR3 DNA reads as TGCGCCAGCAGCCAAGCTCCGGGGGAGTTCTGGGAGACCCAGTACTTC.